The clone carrying this T cell receptor beta chain has only a few counts. What it binds is not known. A second PCR of 7 to 11 cycles used a sample-barcoded 5' primer and a J-beta primer mix. Via MiXCR, TCRdb re-called the 5' RACE reads, giving one row per CDR3 protein. The repertoire consists of about 800,000 distinct CDR3 sequences, with 55% to 75% occurring once and the leading ten covering approximately 21%. The entry originates in a study of blood T cells in healthy people across ages. Study-level findings and limits: Any conclusive comparison of naive versus antigen-experienced cells was prevented by using unsorted PBMCs.

Every donor gave roughly 9.6 milliliters of peripheral blood. The specimen was blood. The TCR sequence derives from a man aged 25-45 years in good health.

The CDR3 sequence is CSIWTSVAKNIQYF. The CDR3 DNA follows: TGCAGCATTTGGACGTCTGTAGCCAAAAACATTCAGTACTTC. The gene calls are TRBV29-1 and TRBJ2-4; D is undetermined. The CDR3 consists of 14 residues. V gave up 8 bases and J gave up 0 bases, with 14 bases separating them. Germline CDR1 SQVTM, CDR2 ANQGSEA.